This passage covers 18 T cell receptor beta chains from one sample sequenced in a study of T cells expressing NK-cell markers. From the 5' RACE reads, TCRdb lists one entry per CDR3 protein and no DNA. The sample shows some 300,000 distinct CDR3 sequences, and approximately 0.39% sits with its ten largest clones. The specimen was blood T cells: a sorted CD56 or NKG2C T cell subset, CD4+ or CD8+ T cells, or bulk PBMC T cells (not recorded which). The source of these receptors is a man younger than 30 in good health.

This rearrangement joins TRBV7-2 to TRBJ2-4; TCRdb returns TRBD1, unconfirmable since there is no DNA. CDR1 and CDR2 (germline): SGHTA, FQGNSA. This CDR3 contains 14 residues. This CDR3 is CASSQVPGQGQQYF. Supplemented by reference TRBV7-2 and TRBJ2-4, the full variable domain reads GAGVSQSPSNKVTEKGKDVELRCDPISGHTALYWYRQSLGQGLEFLIYFQGNSAPDKSGLPSDRFSAERTGGSVSTLTIQRTQQEDSAVYLCASSQVPGQGQQYFGAGTRLSVL.

The J gene is TRBJ2-1, the V gene TRBV20-1; the TRBD1 assignment by TCRdb is unverifiable without DNA. The CDR3 is 18 amino acids. Germline lookup yields CDR1 DFQATT and CDR2 SNEGSKA (reference sequence). Here the CDR3 reads CSARDLGGGGSSYNEQFF.

V and J are TRBV6-5 and TRBJ1-1. Germline lookup yields CDR1 MNHEY and CDR2 SVGAGI. The CDR3 contains 15 residues. The CDR3 reads CASTSPRLSNTEAFF.

This chain connects TRBV20-1 to TRBJ2-2; TCRdb outputs TRBD2, but without DNA this stays unchecked. The CDR3 extends over 17 amino acids. The V gene's germline CDR1 is DFQATT and CDR2 SNEGSKA (reference sequence). CDR3 sequence reads: CSARDLRAGADGRELFF.

V gene TRBV12-3 or TRBV12-4 combines with J gene TRBJ2-6. The CDR3 loop spans 17 amino acids. The chain's CDR3 is CASSPDVLRSGANVLTF.

This chain joins TRBV29-1 and TRBJ2-2; the TCRdb D gene call, TRBD2, has no DNA to confirm it. CDR3 length equals 17 residues. Germline V gene data show CDR1 as SQVTM and CDR2 as ANQGSEA. CDR3 residues: CSVEGPLGGPNTGELFF.

This rearrangement joins TRBV5-1 to TRBJ1-1. Germline V CDR1 and CDR2: SGHRS, YFSETQ. This CDR3 region has 14 residues. The CDR3 protein is CASSPGRRNTEAFF.

The gene calls are TRBV7-2 and TRBJ1-1; TCRdb picks TRBD1, but there is no DNA to check that call. The CDR3 consists of 12 residues. The germline V gene has CDR1 SGHTA and CDR2 FQGNSA. The CDR3 protein is CASSLRTGGAFF.

The genes are TRBV28 and TRBJ1-3; lacking DNA, the TRBD1 call made by TCRdb goes unchecked. Looked up from germline, CDR1 is MDHEN and CDR2 is SYDVKM. The CDR3 extends over 14 amino acids. CDR3 loop: CASGQGPSGNTIYF. The variable domain in full, completed from reference TRBV28 and TRBJ1-3, reads DVKVTQSSRYLVKRTGEKVFLECVQDMDHENMFWYRQDPGLGLRLIYFSYDVKMKEKGDIPEGYSVSREKKERFSLILESASTNQTSMYLCASGQGPSGNTIYFGEGSWLTVV.

This chain connects TRBV7-3 to TRBJ2-1; TCRdb's assignment of TRBD2 cannot be checked, as there is no DNA. Germline V CDR1 and CDR2: SGHTA, FQGTGA. The CDR3 length is 16 residues. CDR3 loop: CASSLSASGSFNEQFF. The variable domain in full, with the rest retrieved from reference TRBV7-3 and TRBJ2-1, is GAGVSQTPSNKVTEKGKYVELRCDPISGHTALYWYRQSLGQGPEFLIYFQGTGAADDSGLPNDRFFAVRPEGSVSTLKIQRTERGDSAVYLCASSLSASGSFNEQFFGPGTRLTVL.

This chain connects TRBV20-1 to TRBJ2-3; checking the TCRdb D call of TRBD1 is not possible without DNA. The germline V gene encodes CDR1 DFQATT and CDR2 SNEGSKA (reference sequence). The CDR3 totals 15 residues. CDR3 sequence reads: CSAPRGRINTDTQYF.

This chain uses TRBV12-3 or TRBV12-4 with TRBJ1-3. The CDR3 contains 12 residues. CDR3 residues: CASSWEGFTIYF.

The rearrangement joins TRBV6-6 to TRBJ2-1; TCRdb proposes TRBD2, but this gene call is untestable without DNA. The CDR3 covers 13 residues. Per germline, CDR1 MNHNY and CDR2 SVGAGI (reference sequence). The CDR3: CATLAGGYNEQFF.

The V call is TRBV20-1, the J call TRBJ1-5. This CDR3 region has 11 residues. From germline, CDR1 is DFQATT and CDR2 SNEGSKA (reference sequence). Here the CDR3 reads CSAKDDQPQHF.

The CDR3 loop is CAIRETGTTTTEAFF. V and J are TRBV10-3 and TRBJ1-1; the D call from TCRdb, TRBD1, cannot be confirmed without DNA. The CDR3 has 15 residues. Germline V gene lookup returns CDR1 ENHRY and CDR2 SYGVKD.

This rearrangement joins TRBV5-4 to TRBJ2-3; the D gene TCRdb calls, TRBD2, cannot be checked with no DNA. The CDR3 is 17 amino acids. Germline V gives CDR1 SGHNT, CDR2 YYREEE (reference sequence). CDR3 sequence: CASSSGLAGGPRDTQYF.

The chain joins TRBV6-4 to TRBJ2-2; as DNA is missing, the TRBD1 call by TCRdb cannot be tested. Per the germline V gene, CDR1 is MRHNA and CDR2 is SNTAGT. CDR3 size: 15 residues. CDR3 loop: CASSIGGLNTGELFF.

This chain uses TRBV5-1 with TRBJ1-1; absent DNA, TCRdb's TRBD1 call cannot be checked. The CDR3 is 13 amino acids. The V gene's germline CDR1 is SGHRS and CDR2 YFSETQ. This chain's CDR3 is CASSSEGGREAFF.